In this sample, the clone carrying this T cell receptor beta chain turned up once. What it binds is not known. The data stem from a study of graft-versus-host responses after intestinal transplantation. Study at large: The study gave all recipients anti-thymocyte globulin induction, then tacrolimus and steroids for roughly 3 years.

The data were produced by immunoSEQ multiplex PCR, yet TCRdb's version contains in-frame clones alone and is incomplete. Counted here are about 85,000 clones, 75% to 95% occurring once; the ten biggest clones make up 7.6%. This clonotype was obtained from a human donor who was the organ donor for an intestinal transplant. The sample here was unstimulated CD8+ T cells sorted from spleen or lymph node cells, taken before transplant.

CDR3 sequence: CASSYGGGTYEQYF. CDR3 DNA sequence: TGTGCCAGCAGTTATGGAGGGGGGACCTACGAGCAGTACTTC. The J gene is TRBJ2-7, the V gene TRBV27; TRBD1 or TRBD2 may be the D gene (6 bases each). V was shortened by 4 bases and J by 2 bases, with 12 bases between the two germline ends. CDR1 is MNHEY and CDR2 is SMNVEV in the germline V gene (reference sequence). CDR3 length: 14 amino acids.